The 17 T cell receptor beta chains reported below all come from one sample, sequenced in a study of T cells in Graves' hyperthyroidism and ophthalmopathy. TCR beta CDR3 regions were amplified from RNA. Primed by the HTBI set, a first-round RT-PCR was run on the TCR CDR3. TCRdb recomputed calls from the multiplex PCR reads with MiXCR, one row per CDR3 protein. Of about 520,000 distinct CDR3 sequences listed, around 22% were seen once; the top ten hold 11%. The specimen sequenced was blood. These receptors were collected from a woman younger than 45 with Graves' ophthalmopathy.

This clonotype was recorded at least ten times. This chain joins TRBV7-3 and TRBJ2-2, with D unresolved. Trimming took 4 bases from V and 7 from J, leaving 10 bases between them. CDR3 length equals 13 residues. CDR1 is SGHTA and CDR2 is FQGTGA in the germline V gene. CDR3 nucleotide sequence: TGTGCCAGCAGCTCCACCCACGGCGGGGAGCTGTTTTTT. As protein: CASSSTHGGELFF. The entire variable domain, with the rest obtained from reference TRBV7-3 and TRBJ2-2, is as follows: GAGVSQTPSNKVTEKGKYVELRCDPISGHTALYWYRQSLGQGPEFLIYFQGTGAADDSGLPNDRFFAVRPEGSVSTLKIQRTERGDSAVYLCASSSTHGGELFFGEGSRLTVL.

The J gene is TRBJ2-7, the V gene TRBV6-1; 10 nucleotides align to TRBD1. Trimming cost V 4 bases and J 6 bases; bases outside gene matches: 9. The germline V gene encodes CDR1 MNHNS and CDR2 SASEGT. This CDR3 has 15 amino acids. The DNA for the CDR3 is TGTGCCAGCAGTGCAGGGCTAGACAGGGGGCCCGAGCAGTACTTC. Protein: CASSAGLDRGPEQYF.

As for this clonotype: Mismatch with germline at one junction end may stem from a read error. The rearrangement joins TRBV2 to TRBJ2-7; 7 nucleotides line up with TRBD1. Germline V CDR1 and CDR2: SNHLY, FYNNEI. The CDR3 has 15 amino acids. CDR3 amino acids: CTSTTGLILTYEQYF. CDR3 sequence (DNA): TGTACCAGCACGACAGGGCTAATTCTTACCTACGAGCAGTACTTC. The whole variable domain, filled in from reference TRBV2 and TRBJ2-7, reads EPEVTQTPSHQVTQMGQEVILRCVPISNHLYFYWYRQILGQKVEFLVSFYNNEISEKSEIFDDQFSVERPDGSNFTLKIRSTKLEDSAMYFCTSTTGLILTYEQYFGPGTRLTVT.

This clonotype was found many times. V gene TRBV4-3 combines with J gene TRBJ1-2, with unresolved D. CDR1 is LGHNA, CDR2 YSLEER, per germline. Trimming removed 3 bases at V and 5 bases at J, with 16 bases between. CDR3 length: 15 residues. The CDR3 protein is CASSHTLATPYGYTF. Here the CDR3 DNA reads TGCGCCAGCAGCCATACGTTGGCGACACCATATGGCTACACCTTC.

This clonotype was counted between two and nine times. The chain is built from TRBV6-5 and TRBJ2-7; D is possibly TRBD2 (5 bases). The CDR3 is 17 residues long. Germline assignment: CDR1 MNHEY and CDR2 SVGAGI. V lost 0 bases, J lost 4 bases, and 19 bases lay in between. The CDR3 DNA is TGTGCCAGCAGTTACTCGGGGAACCCACTAGGCCATTACGAGCAGTACTTC. This translates into CASSYSGNPLGHYEQYF.

The table lists this clonotype with many counts. The chain has TRBV27 and TRBJ1-3; a weak D match, TRBD1 (6 bases). The CDR3 loop spans 14 amino acids. With 9 bases removed from V and 3 bases from J, the gap between germline ends came to 15 bases. CDR1 is MNHEY and CDR2 is SMNVEV in the germline V gene (reference sequence). The CDR3 sequence: CASKQGGSGNTIYF. CDR3 DNA sequence: TGTGCCAGTAAACAGGGAGGAAGTGGAAACACCATATATTTT.

This clonotype was picked up many times. The rearrangement joins TRBV12-3 or TRBV12-4 to TRBJ2-7; either TRBD1 or TRBD2 may fit D (5 bases each). The ends were cut back, 5 bases at V and 3 bases at J, with 20 bases in the middle. This CDR3 comprises 16 residues. The CDR3 protein is CASSPFTGTEIYEQYF. The CDR3 coding sequence is TGTGCCAGCAGTCCCTTTACTGGGACGGAGATCTACGAGCAGTACTTC.

The chain combines TRBV7-3 with TRBJ1-1; weak D call: TRBD1 (6 bases). The length of the CDR3 is 15 residues. Germline V gene data show CDR1 as SGHTA and CDR2 as FQGTGA. Trimming removed 5 bases from V and 1 base from J, with 14 bases in between. The CDR3 here is CASSKGTTRNTEAFF. The CDR3 DNA reads TGTGCCAGCAGCAAAGGGACAACTAGGAACACTGAAGCTTTCTTT.

This clonotype has a count of ten or more. The chain is built from TRBV28 and TRBJ1-5, with D uncertain. Germline V lookup: CDR1 MDHEN, CDR2 SYDVKM. Trimming removed 3 bases at V and 4 bases at J, with 4 bases between. The CDR3 consists of 12 residues. CDR3 in amino acids: CASSLENQPQHF. CDR3 DNA sequence: TGTGCCAGCAGTTTGGAAAATCAGCCCCAGCATTTT.

This clonotype showed up many times. The rearrangement links TRBV27 to TRBJ1-3; 7 bases are a match to TRBD1. The junction had 10 bases not matched to a gene; V was cut back by 5 bases and J by 3 bases. Germline assignment: CDR1 MNHEY and CDR2 SMNVEV (reference sequence). This CDR3 comprises 16 residues. The CDR3 DNA follows: TGTGCCAGCAGTCCAAGGACAGGCTTGGGTGGAAACACCATATATTTT. Protein: CASSPRTGLGGNTIYF.

This chain links TRBV20-1 with TRBJ2-5, with 9 positions matching TRBD2. CDR3 length: 15 residues. Trimming at V came to 3 bases and at J to 4 bases, leaving 9 bases not matched to a gene. CDR1 and CDR2 (germline): DFQATT, SNEGSKA (reference sequence). The CDR3 bases are TGCAGTGCTAGGCCACCGCGGGGGGGCCCAGAGACCCAGTACTTC. It yields the protein CSARPPRGGPETQYF.

Concerning this clonotype itself: A much larger clonotype is one base distant, so this may be a read error. The chain carries TRBV29-1 and TRBJ2-2; D is undetermined. Germline assignment: CDR1 SQVTM and CDR2 ANQGSEA. CDR3 length equals 14 residues. The chain's CDR3 is CRVSPSLNTGELFF. In DNA form, the CDR3 reads TGCAGGGTCTCGCCCAGTTTGAACACCGGGGAGCTGTTTTTT.

This clonotype was found many times. The V gene is TRBV20-1, the J gene TRBJ1-2, with a possible D match to TRBD1 (5 bases). Germline V CDR1 and CDR2: DFQATT, SNEGSKA (reference sequence). The CDR3 is 14 residues long. Between the trimmed V and J ends, which lost 4 bases and 3 bases, there was a span of 15 bases. The CDR3 loop reads CSANIGGEHYGYTF. DNA of the CDR3: TGCAGTGCTAACATCGGAGGGGAGCACTATGGCTACACCTTC.

V is TRBV7-8 and J is TRBJ1-5, with TRBD1 identical over 10 bases. This CDR3 is 15 amino acids long. CDR1 is SGHVS, CDR2 FQNEAQ, per germline. Unmatched junction bases numbered 6, after V lost 5 bases and J lost 5 bases. Here the CDR3 reads CASSPPGTGDQPQHF. The CDR3 DNA is TGTGCCAGCAGCCCCCCCGGGACAGGGGATCAGCCCCAGCATTTT.

This clonotype showed up many times. CDR3 sequence reads: CASRGADTEAFF. The CDR3 DNA is TGTGCCAGCAGGGGCGCGGACACTGAAGCTTTCTTT. The rearrangement uses TRBV28 and TRBJ1-1; no clear D gene. V shed 6 bases and J shed 3 bases, with 8 bases lying between them. The CDR3 totals 12 residues. Germline CDR1 is MDHEN and CDR2 is SYDVKM.

This clonotype was observed at least ten times. V is TRBV4-3 and J is TRBJ2-5; no clear D. Trimming pared 1 base from V and 0 bases from J, leaving 9 bases between. CDR1 is LGHNA, CDR2 YSLEER, per germline. The CDR3 is made up of 15 amino acids. CDR3 loop: CASSQGSFNQETQYF. The CDR3 DNA reads TGCGCCAGCAGCCAAGGGAGTTTCAACCAAGAGACCCAGTACTTC.

This clonotype was detected a few times. The chain has TRBV20-1 and TRBJ2-7, with 10 bases that match TRBD2. CDR1 DFQATT and CDR2 SNEGSKA come from the germline V gene (reference sequence). The CDR3 loop spans 15 amino acids. V was clipped by 0 bases and J by 7 bases; unmatched bases: 9. CDR3 in amino acids: CSARDRLAGAGEQYF. The CDR3 nucleotides read TGCAGTGCTAGAGATAGGCTAGCGGGAGCAGGAGAGCAGTACTTC.